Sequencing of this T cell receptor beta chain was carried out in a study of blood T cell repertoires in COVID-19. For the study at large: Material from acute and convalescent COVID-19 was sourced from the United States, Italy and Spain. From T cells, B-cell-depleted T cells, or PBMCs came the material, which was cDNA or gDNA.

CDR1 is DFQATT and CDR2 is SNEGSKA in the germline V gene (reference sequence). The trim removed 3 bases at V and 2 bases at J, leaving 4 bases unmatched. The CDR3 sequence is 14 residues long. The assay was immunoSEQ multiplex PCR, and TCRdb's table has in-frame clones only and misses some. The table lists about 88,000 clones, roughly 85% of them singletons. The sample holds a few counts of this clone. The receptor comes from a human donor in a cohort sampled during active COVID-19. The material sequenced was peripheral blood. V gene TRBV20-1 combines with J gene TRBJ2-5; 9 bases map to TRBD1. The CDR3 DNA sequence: TGCAGTGCTAGTCGGGACAGGGTTCAAGAGACCCAGTACTTC. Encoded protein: CSASRDRVQETQYF.